The entry below gives a single T cell receptor beta chain sequence along with its context. Antigen specificity is unknown. 5'RACE template switching generated TCR cDNA, adding a universal primer site and UMIs. MiXCR, applied by TCRdb to the 5' RACE reads, yields one record per CDR3 protein. Seen here are a few hundred thousand distinct CDR3 sequences, around 8.1% observed once, and the top ten hold 17%. Trimming cost V 5 bases and J 5 bases, with 15 bases left between them. CDR3 size: 14 residues. This record belongs to a study of T cells after yellow fever vaccination. Overall study findings and caveats: Sorted repertoires could include abundant contaminating clonotypes from bulk cells. Post-booster repertoires again held most primary-vaccination clones (just under 97% CD4, 88% CD8). Only a minor proportion of clonotypes was detected across both CD4 and CD8 compartments.

Sequenced material: PBMCs, taken roughly seven weeks after the first yellow fever vaccination. This clonotype was obtained from a young man who received the YFV17D yellow fever vaccine. This chain joins TRBV12-3 or TRBV12-4 and TRBJ2-5, with D possibly being TRBD2 (5 bases). Here the CDR3 reads CASSHREGVETQYF. The CDR3 DNA reads as TGTGCCAGCAGTCACCGAGAGGGAGTGGAGACCCAGTACTTC.